The clone carrying this TCR beta chain was seen more than once but under ten times. A read error may produce the germline difference seen at one junction end. This CDR3 has 15 residues. Per germline, CDR1 SGHAT and CDR2 FQDESV (reference sequence). The sample is drawn from a study of blood T cells in healthy people across ages. Primed by a sample-barcoded 5' primer and a J-beta primer mix, a second PCR proceeded for roughly 6 to 12 cycles. TCRdb ran MiXCR on the 5' RACE reads and lists one entry per CDR3 protein. The table has 450,000 to 700,000 distinct CDR3 sequences, roughly 28% seen once. The specimen was blood. This sequence was found in an older woman in good health. The chain links TRBV11-1 to TRBJ2-5; D gene uncertain. CDR3 DNA sequence: TGTGCCAGCAGCTTAGTCGTGGGCGGACCCTACGAGCAGTGCTTC. Translated, it gives CASSLVVGGPYEQCF.